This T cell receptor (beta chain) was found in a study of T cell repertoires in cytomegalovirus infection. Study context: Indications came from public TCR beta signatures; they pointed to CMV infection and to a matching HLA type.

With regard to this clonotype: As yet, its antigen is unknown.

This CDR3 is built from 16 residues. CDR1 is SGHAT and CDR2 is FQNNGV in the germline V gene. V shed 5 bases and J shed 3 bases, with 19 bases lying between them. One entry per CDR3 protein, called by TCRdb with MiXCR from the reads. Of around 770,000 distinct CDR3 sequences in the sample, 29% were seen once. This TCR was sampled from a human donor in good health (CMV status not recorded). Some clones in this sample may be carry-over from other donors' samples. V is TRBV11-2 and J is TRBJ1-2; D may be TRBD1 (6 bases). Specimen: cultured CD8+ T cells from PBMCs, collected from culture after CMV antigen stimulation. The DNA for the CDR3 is TGTGCCAGCAGCCTATGGGACACCCAAGTGCACTATGGCTACACCTTC. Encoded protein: CASSLWDTQVHYGYTF. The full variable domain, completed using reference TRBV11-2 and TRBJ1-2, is EAGVAQSPRYKIIEKRQSVAFWCNPISGHATLYWYQQILGQGPKLLIQFQNNGVVDDSQLPKDRFSAERLKGVDSTLKIQPAKLEDSAVYLCASSLWDTQVHYGYTFGSGTRLTVV.